This T cell receptor beta chain was captured in a study of metastatic and nonmetastatic thyroid tumors (dated by TCRdb to 2020 to 2021). For the wider study: Repertoires were compared across peripheral blood and tumor or nodule tissue samples from malignant and benign thyroid patients. The paper as a whole reports these results and caveats: In both blood and tumor samples, TCR beta diversity was reported to be significantly higher in malignant tumors than in benign nodules.

As a fraction of the sample, this clone is medium-sized (0.01 to 0.1%). Its recognized antigen is unknown. No base quality values were provided; no much bigger clone lies one nucleotide off. No treatment had been received by any patient before thyroid surgery. Patient clinical samples collected from 2012 to 2018 were retrospectively analysed using T-cell receptor beta sequencing. Counted from cysteine to phenylalanine, this CDR3 has 16 amino acids. Only the CDR3 part of the read is kept: 48 bases, read in frame from the first base. V was cut back by 3 bases and J by 1 base, leaving a gap of 14 bases between them. CDR1 MNHNS and CDR2 SASEGT are derived from the germline V gene. Libraries were made using PCR. Sequencing was performed on an Illumina HiSeq 4000. High-throughput sequencing was used to profile the CDR3 region of the TCR beta-chain in every patient. In the authors' own workflow: A classifier to discriminate distant-metastatic papillary thyroid cancer patients was built from CDR3 differences across clinicopathological groups. To measure repertoire diversity the researchers used the Shannon index, while the Morisita-Horn index served to gauge how similar the tumor and blood repertoires were. TCRdb reworked the public reads: Q25 trimming with fastp, MiXCR clone assembly, productive beta chains retained. None of the V and J calls come from the authors' own analysis; TCRdb made them. In all, the sample holds approximately 39,000 clones, and around 21% of those were seen once. The top ten clonotypes cover around 15% of the sample.

The clonotype was recovered from a female donor with papillary thyroid cancer or a benign thyroid nodule (not recorded which). Some clones in this sample may be carry-over from other donors' samples. Here the chain combines TRBV6-1 and TRBJ2-3; D gene: possibly TRBD1, on 5 matching bases. What was sequenced was blood. The DNA sequence reads TGTGCCAGCAGTGAGGCCCAGGGAACAGGCACAGATACGCAGTATTTT. Its coded protein is CASSEAQGTGTDTQYF.